The rows below give T cell receptor beta chains drawn from one sample of a study of monozygotic twins with inflammatory bowel disease. TCRdb re-called the 5' RACE reads and gives one entry per CDR3 protein, without DNA. This table holds some 170,000 distinct CDR3 sequences. Sequenced material: blood. All receptors derive from a human donor with ulcerative colitis or Crohn's disease, or a healthy co-twin of an affected twin (not recorded which). Both conserved end residues are part of each CDR3. Each record gives: J gene, V gene, CDR3 protein.

J gene: TRBJ1-1; V gene: TRBV6-4; CDR3 protein: CASSDSRQGGTEAFF
J gene: TRBJ1-6; V gene: TRBV6-5; CDR3 protein: CASSYSTGVNSPLHF
J gene: TRBJ2-7; V gene: TRBV10-3; CDR3 protein: CAISANTGTRGSWKYF
J gene: TRBJ1-4; V gene: TRBV20-1; CDR3 protein: CSAAQTYNEKLFF
J gene: TRBJ1-5; V gene: TRBV20-1; CDR3 protein: CSARDFISAGQPQHF
J gene: TRBJ1-5; V gene: TRBV18; CDR3 protein: CASSPGDSSNQPQHF
J gene: TRBJ2-7; V gene: TRBV10-3; CDR3 protein: CAIRQALTSYEQYF
J gene: TRBJ2-7; V gene: TRBV5-4; CDR3 protein: CASSSPGQGPYEQYF
J gene: TRBJ2-7; V gene: TRBV12-3/TRBV12-4; CDR3 protein: CASSMSGSPYEQYF
J gene: TRBJ2-5; V gene: TRBV4-1; CDR3 protein: CASSQSPGHQETQYF
J gene: TRBJ2-1; V gene: TRBV11-1; CDR3 protein: CASSLSSGPFNEQFF
J gene: TRBJ2-7; V gene: TRBV7-3; CDR3 protein: CASSVGALGAYEQYF
J gene: TRBJ1-1; V gene: TRBV5-4; CDR3 protein: CASSWGGFMNTEAFF
J gene: TRBJ2-1; V gene: TRBV20-1; CDR3 protein: CSASLHPSYNEQFF
J gene: TRBJ2-5; V gene: TRBV10-3; CDR3 protein: CAISPDRDREETQYF
J gene: TRBJ2-7; V gene: TRBV15; CDR3 protein: CATSRARYEQYF
J gene: TRBJ1-1; V gene: TRBV20-1; CDR3 protein: CSARDWGGGDNTEAFF
J gene: TRBJ1-4; V gene: TRBV6-1; CDR3 protein: CASEGEGATNEKLFF
J gene: TRBJ2-1; V gene: TRBV20-1; CDR3 protein: CSAYRAGEGNEQFF
J gene: TRBJ2-3; V gene: TRBV7-9; CDR3 protein: CASSSDAEDTQYF
J gene: TRBJ1-4; V gene: TRBV7-8; CDR3 protein: CASSLVGLSEEKLFF
J gene: TRBJ2-3; V gene: TRBV7-2; CDR3 protein: CASSEGLGLDTQYF
J gene: TRBJ2-1; V gene: TRBV5-1; CDR3 protein: CASSRGQPHYNEQFF
J gene: TRBJ2-6; V gene: TRBV7-2; CDR3 protein: CASSLVSVHSGANVLTF
J gene: TRBJ2-1; V gene: TRBV7-3; CDR3 protein: CASSSSGSPSYNEQFF
J gene: TRBJ1-5; V gene: TRBV7-3; CDR3 protein: CASSLRPDSNQPQHF
J gene: TRBJ2-7; V gene: TRBV12-3/TRBV12-4; CDR3 protein: CASSPYLAGGSYEQYF
J gene: TRBJ2-2; V gene: TRBV7-3; CDR3 protein: CASGSYNTGELFF
J gene: TRBJ1-1; V gene: TRBV7-8; CDR3 protein: CASSLVGRGDRTEAFF
J gene: TRBJ2-7; V gene: TRBV18; CDR3 protein: CASSSGPTYEQYF
J gene: TRBJ2-1; V gene: TRBV5-5; CDR3 protein: CASSPPGGGWNEQFF
J gene: TRBJ2-1; V gene: TRBV9; CDR3 protein: CASSVVGEGPVKFF
J gene: TRBJ2-5; V gene: TRBV20-1; CDR3 protein: CSARETGDQGTQYF
J gene: TRBJ2-5; V gene: TRBV10-3; CDR3 protein: CAISLGLAGGFETQYF
J gene: TRBJ1-6; V gene: TRBV4-1; CDR3 protein: CASSQDAAVNNSPLHF
J gene: TRBJ1-1; V gene: TRBV12-3/TRBV12-4; CDR3 protein: CASSFGDRDLNTEAFF
J gene: TRBJ1-1; V gene: TRBV27; CDR3 protein: CASSFHGAEAFF
J gene: TRBJ1-2; V gene: TRBV5-1; CDR3 protein: CASSLKTNYGYTF
J gene: TRBJ2-4; V gene: TRBV15; CDR3 protein: CATSSRLAGGPDFIQYF
J gene: TRBJ2-2; V gene: TRBV7-2; CDR3 protein: CASSLLSGELFF
J gene: TRBJ2-1; V gene: TRBV5-6; CDR3 protein: CASSVLGTLNYNEQFF
J gene: TRBJ2-1; V gene: TRBV11-2; CDR3 protein: CASSLRINEQFF
J gene: TRBJ2-3; V gene: TRBV5-1; CDR3 protein: CASSLDGRTDTQYF
J gene: TRBJ2-2; V gene: TRBV5-6; CDR3 protein: CASSLEGQGFTGELFF
J gene: TRBJ2-2; V gene: TRBV5-1; CDR3 protein: CASSNWRVPPGELFF
J gene: TRBJ2-5; V gene: TRBV7-2; CDR3 protein: CASSLNRPAPQETQYF
J gene: TRBJ2-7; V gene: TRBV7-6; CDR3 protein: CASSLAALDYEQYF
J gene: TRBJ1-2; V gene: TRBV5-1; CDR3 protein: CASRPRQETYGYTF
J gene: TRBJ2-5; V gene: TRBV12-3/TRBV12-4; CDR3 protein: CASSLNRGGKRETQYF
J gene: TRBJ2-7; V gene: TRBV11-3; CDR3 protein: CASSLAGEPYEQYF
J gene: TRBJ1-6; V gene: TRBV6-5; CDR3 protein: CASSYSNPRYNWGSPLHF
J gene: TRBJ1-1; V gene: TRBV7-3; CDR3 protein: CASSINRVTEAFF
J gene: TRBJ2-7; V gene: TRBV20-1; CDR3 protein: CSARPGISYEQYF
J gene: TRBJ2-3; V gene: TRBV9; CDR3 protein: CASSQNRVADTQYF
J gene: TRBJ2-5; V gene: TRBV6-2/TRBV6-3; CDR3 protein: CASSYSGFAAQETQYF
J gene: TRBJ2-1; V gene: TRBV19; CDR3 protein: CASSTTAGTSGDNEQFF
J gene: TRBJ1-6; V gene: TRBV20-1; CDR3 protein: CSARALGQINPLHF
J gene: TRBJ1-3; V gene: TRBV15; CDR3 protein: CATSRDRRAAAGGNTIYF
J gene: TRBJ2-5; V gene: TRBV12-3/TRBV12-4; CDR3 protein: CASRNSGRAPETQYF
J gene: TRBJ2-4; V gene: TRBV4-3; CDR3 protein: CASSQARQGAKNIQYF